This TCR beta chain was documented in a study of spatial heterogeneity in lung cancer. This clonotype is labeled as medium-sized. Antigen unknown. Study conclusions and caveats: In tumors, expanded intratumoral alpha and beta TCR counts tracked mutation counts.

CDR1 and CDR2 from the germline V gene are SGHAT and FQNNGV. V lost 8 bases and J 3 bases, leaving 12 bases between the germline ends. CDR3 length equals 13 residues. Time point noted: sample taken at primary tumor resection. A total of approximately 69 untreated early-stage non-small cell lung cancer patients served as donors. From tumor, nontumor lung or frozen PBMC, whole RNA was taken unsorted for sequencing. Individual TCR cDNA molecules each bore their own unique molecular identifier. Via MiXCR, TCRdb re-called the 5' RACE reads, giving one row per CDR3 protein. This sample yields fewer than 6,000 distinct CDR3 sequences, of which approximately 26% are seen a single time; approximately 20% belongs to the top ten.

The sample in question was lung tumor tissue, obtained at surgery. The sequence derives from a male donor with early-stage non-small cell lung cancer. The genes are TRBV11-2 and TRBJ2-3; tentative D call: TRBD2 (5 bases). CDR3 DNA sequence: TGTGCCAGCCGGGGTTACGGGACAGATACGCAGTATTTT. Its translation: CASRGYGTDTQYF.